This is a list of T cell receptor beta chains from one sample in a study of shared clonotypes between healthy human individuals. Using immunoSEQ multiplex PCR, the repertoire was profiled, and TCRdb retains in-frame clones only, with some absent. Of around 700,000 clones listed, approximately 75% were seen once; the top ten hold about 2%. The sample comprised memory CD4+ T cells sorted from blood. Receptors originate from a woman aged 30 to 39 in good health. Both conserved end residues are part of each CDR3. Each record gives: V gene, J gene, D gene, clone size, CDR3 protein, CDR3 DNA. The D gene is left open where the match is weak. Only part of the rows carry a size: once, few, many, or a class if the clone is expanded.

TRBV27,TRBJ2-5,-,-,CASSLLGGEETQYF,TGTGCCAGCAGTTTATTGGGTGGGGAAGAGACCCAGTACTTC
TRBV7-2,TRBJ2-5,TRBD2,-,CASSLSSGHLYF,TGTGCCAGCAGCTTATCTAGCGGACACCTGTACTTC
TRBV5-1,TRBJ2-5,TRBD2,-,CASSTGTSGETQYF,TGCGCCAGCAGCACCGGGACTAGCGGAGAGACCCAGTACTTC
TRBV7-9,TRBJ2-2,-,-,CASSLGGGNGELFF,TGTGCCAGCAGCCTAGGTGGGGGCAACGGGGAGCTGTTTTTT
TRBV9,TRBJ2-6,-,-,CASSVVAGFSGANVLTF,TGTGCCAGCAGCGTAGTCGCGGGATTCTCTGGGGCCAACGTCCTGACTTTC
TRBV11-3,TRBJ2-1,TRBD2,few,CASSLVGLAGAEQFF,TGTGCCAGCAGCTTAGTCGGCCTAGCGGGCGCCGAGCAGTTCTTC
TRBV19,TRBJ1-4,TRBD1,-,CASSIAGGGRGKLFF,TGTGCCAGTAGTATCGCAGGGGGCGGCCGGGGTAAACTGTTTTTT
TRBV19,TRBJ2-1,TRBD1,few,CASSMDTGTGGYNEQFF,TGTGCCAGTAGTATGGACACCGGGACAGGGGGCTACAATGAGCAGTTCTTC
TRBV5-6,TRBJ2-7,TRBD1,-,CASSGQGASEQYF,TGTGCCAGCAGCGGACAGGGGGCCTCTGAGCAGTACTTC
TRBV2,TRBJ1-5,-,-,CAAKTGQSNQPQHF,TGTGCCGCTAAAACCGGACAGAGCAATCAGCCCCAGCATTTT
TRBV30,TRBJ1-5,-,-,CAWSGGWSVSNQPQHF,TGTGCCTGGTCGGGGGGGTGGAGTGTTAGCAATCAGCCCCAGCATTTT
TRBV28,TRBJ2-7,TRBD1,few,CASRTTGGRYEQYF,TGTGCCAGCAGAACTACAGGGGGCAGGTACGAGCAGTACTTC
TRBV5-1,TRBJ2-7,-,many,CASSLGQETYEQYF,TGCGCCAGCAGCTTGGGACAGGAAACCTACGAGCAGTACTTC
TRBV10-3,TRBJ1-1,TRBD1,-,CAISVRGQGSVGTEAFF,TGTGCCATCAGTGTCAGGGGACAGGGGTCGGTGGGCACTGAAGCTTTCTTT
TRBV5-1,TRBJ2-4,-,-,CASSLAGARDIQYF,TGCGCCAGCAGCTTGGCGGGGGCGCGGGACATTCAGTACTTC
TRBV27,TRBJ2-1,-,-,CASSFGAQTTPLF,TGTGCCAGCAGTTTCGGTGCACAGACTACCCCGCTCTTC
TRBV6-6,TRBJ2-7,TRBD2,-,CASSYLRTSGNYEQYF,TGTGCCAGCAGTTACTTACGGACTAGCGGGAACTACGAGCAGTACTTC
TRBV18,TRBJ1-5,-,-,CASSDGTENSNQPQHF,TGTGCCAGCTCAGATGGGACGGAAAATAGCAATCAGCCCCAGCATTTT
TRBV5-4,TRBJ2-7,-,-,CASSLKGRVEYF,TGTGCCAGCAGCTTGAAGGGGCGTGTGGAGTACTTC
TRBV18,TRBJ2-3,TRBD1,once,CASTALEGAGDTQYF,TGTGCCAGCACAGCTCTCGAGGGGGCCGGAGATACGCAGTATTTT
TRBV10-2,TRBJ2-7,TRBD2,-,CASSEFASGTYEQYF,TGCGCCAGCAGTGAGTTTGCTAGCGGCACCTACGAGCAGTACTTC
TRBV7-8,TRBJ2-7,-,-,CASSLGGAGTGAYEQYF,TGTGCCAGCAGCTTAGGGGGAGCCGGGACCGGGGCCTACGAGCAGTACTTC
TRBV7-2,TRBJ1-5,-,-,CASSYLGNQPQHF,TGTGCCAGCAGCTATCTAGGCAATCAGCCCCAGCATTTT
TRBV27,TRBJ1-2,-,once,CASSLLQNGGYTF,TGTGCCAGCAGTTTATTACAGAATGGGGGCTACACCTTC
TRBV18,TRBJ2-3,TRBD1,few,CASSQRQGASTDTQYF,TGTGCCAGCTCACAGAGACAGGGGGCTAGCACGGATACGCAGTATTTT
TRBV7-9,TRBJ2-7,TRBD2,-,CASSWETSGSYEQYF,TGTGCCAGCAGCTGGGAGACTAGCGGGAGTTACGAGCAGTACTTC
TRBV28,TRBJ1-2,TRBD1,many,CASRLTGGYGYTF,TGTGCCAGCAGGTTGACAGGGGGTTATGGCTACACCTTC
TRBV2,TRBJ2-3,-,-,CASSARQVTDTQYF,TGTGCCAGCAGTGCACGTCAAGTCACAGATACGCAGTATTTT
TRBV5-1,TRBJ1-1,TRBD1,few,CASSPGTGGTEAFF,TGCGCCAGCAGCCCGGGGACAGGGGGCACTGAAGCTTTCTTT
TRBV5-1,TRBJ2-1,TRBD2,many,CASSLSSGMYNEQFF,TGCGCCAGCAGCTTATCTAGCGGGATGTACAATGAGCAGTTCTTC
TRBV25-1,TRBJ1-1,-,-,CASSIPGTEAFF,TGTGCCAGCAGTATTCCGGGCACTGAAGCTTTCTTT
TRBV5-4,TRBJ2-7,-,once,CASSLGSTSFYEQYF,TGTGCCAGCAGCTTGGGATCCACCTCTTTCTACGAGCAGTACTTC
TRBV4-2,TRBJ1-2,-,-,CASSQEEGLLGYTF,TGTGCCAGCAGCCAAGAGGAGGGGCTTCTAGGCTACACCTTC
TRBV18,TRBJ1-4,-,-,CASSMGRVNEKLFF,TGTGCCAGCTCAATGGGACGGGTTAATGAAAAACTGTTTTTT
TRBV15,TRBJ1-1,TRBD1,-,CATSRNRDSGGAFF,TGTGCCACCAGCAGGAACCGGGACAGCGGCGGAGCTTTCTTT
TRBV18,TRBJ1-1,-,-,CASSPLQGTEAFF,TGTGCCAGCTCACCCCTGCAGGGCACTGAAGCTTTCTTT
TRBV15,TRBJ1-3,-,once,CATSPGISGNTIYF,TGTGCCACCAGCCCCGGGATCTCTGGAAACACCATATATTTT
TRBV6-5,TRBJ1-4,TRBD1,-,CASTTGGGGEKLFF,TGTGCCAGCACAACAGGGGGCGGGGGTGAAAAACTGTTTTTT
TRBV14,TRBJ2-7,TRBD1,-,CASSQWPRDRTKTEQYF,TGTGCCAGCAGCCAATGGCCCCGGGACAGGACTAAGACCGAGCAGTACTTC
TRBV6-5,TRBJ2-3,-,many,CASSLSGPTDTQYF,TGTGCCAGCAGTCTCTCCGGACCCACAGATACGCAGTATTTT
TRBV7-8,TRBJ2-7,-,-,CASSLGGRGEQYF,TGTGCCAGCAGCTTAGGGGGACGGGGTGAGCAGTACTTC
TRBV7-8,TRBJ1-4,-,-,CASSPPSGTGNEKLFF,TGTGCCAGCAGCCCGCCTTCCGGGACCGGTAATGAAAAACTGTTTTTT